This is a list of T cell receptor beta chains from one sample in a study of beta chain features in type 1 diabetes. Repertoires were generated with immunoSEQ multiplex PCR, while TCRdb's copy carries only in-frame clones and drops some. The top ten clones hold approximately 0.099% of a sample with about 620,000 clones, 15% to 17% of them seen once. The sequencing sample was made of naive CD4+ T cells from blood. These receptors all come from a man between 18 and 35 years old in good health. Both conserved end residues are part of each CDR3. D genes are given only for firm matches. Size is omitted from some rows. Given values are once, few, many or a class for expanded clones.

abundance	d_gene	j_gene	v_gene	CDR3aa	CDR3nt
NA	TRBD1	TRBJ2-7	TRBV9	CASSPNRGSYEQYF	TGTGCCAGCAGCCCCAACAGGGGTTCCTACGAGCAGTACTTC
few	NA	TRBJ2-5	TRBV30	CAWSTMIGPKETQYF	TGTGCCTGGAGTACCATGATTGGCCCCAAGGAGACCCAGTACTTC
few	NA	TRBJ1-5	TRBV27	CASSFSSYSNQPQHF	TGTGCCAGCAGTTTTTCCAGTTATAGCAATCAGCCCCAGCATTTT
NA	TRBD1	TRBJ1-6	TRBV5-1	CASSTDRVINSPLHF	TGCGCCAGCAGCACTGACAGGGTGATCAATTCACCCCTCCACTTT
few	NA	TRBJ2-4	TRBV29-1	CSVELQAPRDIQYF	TGCAGCGTTGAATTACAGGCCCCCCGAGACATTCAGTACTTC
NA	TRBD2	TRBJ2-7	TRBV27	CASSPPPAGGPYEQYF	TGTGCCAGCAGTCCCCCCCCAGCGGGAGGGCCTTACGAGCAGTACTTC
NA	TRBD1	TRBJ2-7	TRBV9	CASSGQGALEQYF	TGTGCCAGCAGCGGACAGGGGGCGTTGGAGCAGTACTTC
NA	TRBD1	TRBJ2-7	TRBV25-1	CASSYGGGTGADEQYF	TGTGCCAGCAGTTATGGAGGCGGGACAGGGGCGGACGAGCAGTACTTC
NA	NA	TRBJ2-3	TRBV10-3	CAIRGGTDTQYF	TGTGCCATCAGAGGGGGCACAGATACGCAGTATTTT
NA	TRBD1	TRBJ1-2	TRBV14	CASSQAGTGGYGYTF	TGTGCCAGCAGCCAAGCCGGGACAGGGGGCTATGGCTACACCTTC
NA	NA	TRBJ2-1	TRBV4-2	CASSQDAGNNEQFF	TGTGCCAGCAGCCAAGATGCGGGGAACAATGAGCAGTTCTTC
NA	TRBD2	TRBJ2-3	TRBV18	CASSRLAWTSTDTQYF	TGTGCCAGCTCCCGACTAGCGTGGACTAGCACAGATACGCAGTATTTT
NA	NA	TRBJ1-1	TRBV11-2	CASSLRQNTEAFF	TGTGCCAGCAGCCTGAGACAAAACACTGAAGCTTTCTTT
few	TRBD2	TRBJ2-1	TRBV18	CASSPRTSGSNEQFF	TGTGCCAGCTCACCAAGGACTAGCGGGAGCAATGAGCAGTTCTTC
many	NA	TRBJ2-4	TRBV23-1	CASSQFSGSTIQYF	TGCGCCAGCAGTCAATTCTCTGGCAGTACGATTCAGTACTTC
few	NA	TRBJ2-5	TRBV2	CASSNLGLRQETQYF	TGTGCCAGCAGTAACCTGGGGCTCCGCCAAGAGACCCAGTACTTC
NA	TRBD2	TRBJ2-2	TRBV7-2	CASSIRMGGAGELFF	TGTGCCAGCAGCATCAGGATGGGAGGGGCCGGGGAGCTGTTTTTT
NA	TRBD1	TRBJ1-2	TRBV5-4	CASSLAAGGAKGYTF	TGTGCCAGCAGCTTGGCTGCAGGGGGCGCGAAGGGCTACACCTTC
few	TRBD2	TRBJ2-1	TRBV6-4	CASSSLTSGSTNEQFF	TGTGCCAGCAGTAGCTTGACCAGCGGGAGTACGAATGAGCAGTTCTTC
NA	NA	TRBJ1-1	TRBV7-2	CASSPQALNTEAFF	TGTGCCAGCAGCCCACAGGCCCTGAACACTGAAGCTTTCTTT
few	NA	TRBJ2-3	TRBV2	CASSESQGGTDTQYF	TGTGCCAGCAGTGAATCTCAGGGCGGCACAGATACGCAGTATTTT
NA	TRBD1	TRBJ2-2	TRBV4-3	CASRDRGTGELFF	TGCGCCTCCCGGGACAGGGGTACCGGGGAGCTGTTTTTT
few	NA	TRBJ1-5	TRBV15	CATRTTNQPQHF	TGTGCCACCAGGACAACGAATCAGCCCCAGCATTTT
NA	NA	TRBJ2-4	TRBV4-1	CASSQLGRQGLAKNIQYF	TGCGCCAGCAGCCAATTGGGAAGGCAGGGGTTAGCCAAAAACATTCAGTACTTC
few	NA	TRBJ1-5	TRBV27	CASSLSRGSFSNQPQHF	TGTGCCAGCAGTTTATCTCGGGGTTCGTTTAGCAATCAGCCCCAGCATTTT
NA	TRBD2	TRBJ2-5	TRBV6-5	CASSYTSGSETQYF	TGTGCCAGCAGTTACACTAGCGGGAGTGAGACCCAGTACTTC
few	NA	TRBJ2-7	TRBV5-4	CASSGERDRSSYEQYF	TGTGCCAGCAGTGGGGAAAGGGACCGCAGCTCCTACGAGCAGTACTTC
few	TRBD1	TRBJ2-1	TRBV27	CASNLRDSTYNEQFF	TGTGCCAGCAACCTACGGGACAGTACCTACAATGAGCAGTTCTTC
NA	TRBD1	TRBJ1-5	TRBV19	CASSIQTGIQPQHF	TGTGCCAGTAGTATTCAGACAGGGATCCAGCCCCAGCATTTT
NA	TRBD1	TRBJ1-1	TRBV19	CASSTRGQGAEAFF	TGTGCCAGTAGTACCAGGGGACAGGGGGCTGAAGCTTTCTTT
NA	TRBD1	TRBJ1-5	TRBV7-3	CASSDRGSDQPQHF	TGTGCCAGCAGCGACAGGGGAAGTGATCAGCCCCAGCATTTT
few	TRBD1	TRBJ2-7	TRBV7-2	CASSKYGTGEYEQYF	TGTGCCAGCAGCAAATACGGGACAGGGGAGTACGAGCAGTACTTC
few	TRBD2	TRBJ2-7	TRBV4-3	CASSQDPGTREQYF	TGCGCCAGCAGCCAAGACCCCGGGACTAGGGAGCAGTACTTC
few	TRBD2	TRBJ2-1	TRBV7-9	CASSLAETAGYNYNEQFF	TGTGCCAGCAGCTTAGCAGAGACAGCGGGATATAACTACAATGAGCAGTTCTTC
NA	NA	TRBJ2-5	TRBV30	CAWRYRGKQETQYF	TGTGCCTGGAGATATCGGGGGAAACAAGAGACCCAGTACTTC
few	NA	TRBJ1-5	TRBV29-1	CSVDTAQGCMQPQHF	TGCAGCGTTGATACGGCTCAGGGGTGTATGCAGCCCCAGCATTTT
few	NA	TRBJ2-7	TRBV12-5	CASGYSISEQYF	TGTGCTAGTGGTTACTCGATAAGCGAGCAGTACTTC
few	NA	TRBJ2-3	TRBV5-1	CASSLGLATDTQYF	TGCGCCAGCAGCTTGGGTCTAGCGACGGATACGCAGTATTTT
few	TRBD1	TRBJ2-7	TRBV7-3	CASSAVAATGVHEQYF	TGTGCCAGCAGCGCAGTCGCGGCTACAGGGGTACACGAGCAGTACTTC
few	TRBD1	TRBJ1-4	TRBV6-6	CASSYSGQGGKLFF	TGTGCCAGCAGTTACTCGGGACAGGGGGGAAAACTGTTTTTT
few	NA	TRBJ2-2	TRBV5-1	CASSFGDAGELFF	TGCGCCAGCAGCTTTGGGGACGCCGGGGAGCTGTTTTTT
few	NA	TRBJ2-2	TRBV2	CASSGQGLGTGELFF	TGTGCCAGCAGTGGACAAGGTTTGGGGACCGGGGAGCTGTTTTTT
NA	TRBD1	TRBJ1-1	TRBV10-3	CATKGASEAFF	TGTGCCACCAAGGGGGCGTCTGAAGCTTTCTTT
NA	NA	TRBJ2-1	TRBV19	CASSPLQGFGMANEQFF	TGTGCCAGTAGTCCCCTACAGGGATTCGGGATGGCCAATGAGCAGTTCTTC
NA	NA	TRBJ2-1	TRBV4-3	CASSYKADPSYNEQFF	TGCGCCAGCAGCTATAAGGCCGACCCGTCCTACAATGAGCAGTTCTTC
few	NA	TRBJ1-1	TRBV18	CASSPRGTADTEAFF	TGTGCCAGCTCACCTCGAGGGACGGCCGATACTGAAGCTTTCTTT
NA	NA	TRBJ1-3	TRBV11-2	CASSFKGGGNTIYF	TGTGCCAGCAGCTTTAAGGGGGGAGGAAACACCATATATTTT
NA	NA	TRBJ1-1	TRBV7-9	CASSPWDLAFF	TGTGCCAGCAGCCCCTGGGATTTAGCTTTCTTT
few	NA	TRBJ2-3	TRBV7-9	CASSFWTITDTQYF	TGTGCCAGCAGCTTCTGGACCATCACAGATACGCAGTATTTT
few	NA	TRBJ2-2	TRBV5-1	CASTLGHRTGELFF	TGCGCCAGCACCCTCGGACATCGCACCGGGGAGCTGTTTTTT
few	TRBD1	TRBJ2-7	TRBV7-2	CASSFRGQYEQYF	TGTGCCAGCAGCTTCAGGGGGCAATACGAGCAGTACTTC
NA	NA	TRBJ1-2	TRBV9	CASSVARRGGNYGYTF	TGTGCCAGCAGCGTAGCCCGACGGGGGGGTAACTATGGCTACACCTTC
NA	NA	TRBJ2-1	TRBV30	CAGRQTSYNEQFF	TGTGCCGGAAGGCAGACCTCCTACAATGAGCAGTTCTTC
NA	TRBD2	TRBJ2-5	TRBV5-6	CASSTILAEETQYF	TGTGCCAGCAGCACTATACTAGCGGAAGAGACCCAGTACTTC
few	NA	TRBJ1-2	TRBV7-2	CASSFWGTRYGYTF	TGTGCCAGCAGCTTCTGGGGGACCCGCTATGGCTACACCTTC
NA	NA	TRBJ2-3	TRBV7-2	CASSLVGGGIDTQYF	TGTGCCAGCAGCTTAGTAGGGGGAGGAATAGATACGCAGTATTTT
many	NA	TRBJ2-6	TRBV2	CASSGDSGANVLTF	TGTGCCAGCAGTGGGGACTCTGGGGCCAACGTCCTGACTTTC
NA	NA	TRBJ1-1	TRBV18	CASSLGINTEAFF	TGTGCCAGCTCACTAGGGATCAACACTGAAGCTTTCTTT
few	NA	TRBJ2-2	TRBV6-5	CASSYWAGSVGELFF	TGTGCCAGCAGTTACTGGGCAGGGTCGGTCGGGGAGCTGTTTTTT
NA	TRBD1	TRBJ1-1	TRBV29-1	CSVVGQARNTEAFF	TGCAGCGTTGTAGGACAGGCGCGGAACACTGAAGCTTTCTTT